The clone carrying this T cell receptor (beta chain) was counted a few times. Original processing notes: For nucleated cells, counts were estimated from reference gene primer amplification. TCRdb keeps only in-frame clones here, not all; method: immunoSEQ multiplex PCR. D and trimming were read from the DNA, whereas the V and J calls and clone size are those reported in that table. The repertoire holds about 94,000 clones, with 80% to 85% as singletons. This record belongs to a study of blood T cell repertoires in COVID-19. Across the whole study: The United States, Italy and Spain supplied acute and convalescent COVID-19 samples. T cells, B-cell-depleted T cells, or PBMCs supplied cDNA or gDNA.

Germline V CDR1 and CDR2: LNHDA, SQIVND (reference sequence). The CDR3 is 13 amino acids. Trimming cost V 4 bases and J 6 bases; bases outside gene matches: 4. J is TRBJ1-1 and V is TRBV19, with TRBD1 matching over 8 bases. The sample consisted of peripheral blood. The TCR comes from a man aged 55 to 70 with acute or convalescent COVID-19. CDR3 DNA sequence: TGTGCCAGTAGTAGTGGACAGGGCCCTGAAGCTTTCTTT. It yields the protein CASSSGQGPEAFF.